The 19 T cell receptor beta chains listed next were all sequenced from one sample in a study of blood T cell repertoires in COVID-19. Repertoires were generated with immunoSEQ multiplex PCR, while TCRdb's copy carries only in-frame clones and drops some. The profile covers 150,000 to 200,000 clones, with around 85% appearing a single time and 8.2% taken by the ten largest. What was sequenced was peripheral blood. Every receptor here comes from a woman aged 60-75 years with acute or convalescent COVID-19.

V gene TRBV7-9 combines with J gene TRBJ2-3; maybe TRBD2 (6 bases). The V end lost 6 bases, the J end lost 15 bases, and 22 bases lay between the germline ends. This CDR3 is 13 amino acids long. Germline assignment: CDR1 SEHNR and CDR2 FQNEAQ (reference sequence). CDR3 nucleotides: TGTGCCAGCAGGGCCTCTAATAGCGGTCGGAGCTATTTT. Its protein is CASRASNSGRSYF.

V usage is TRBV2 and J usage is TRBJ2-2; 9 positions match TRBD2. The CDR3 is made up of 18 amino acids. J was trimmed by 2 bases and V by 3 bases; bases with no gene match: 10. In germline, CDR1 is SNHLY, CDR2 FYNNEI. DNA for the CDR3: TGTGCCAGCAGTGAGCTCCCTTTGACTAGCGGAAACACCGGGGAGCTGTTTTTT. Amino acid sequence: CASSELPLTSGNTGELFF.

The V call is TRBV3-1 (or the pseudogene TRBV3-2), the J call TRBJ1-6; possible D gene TRBD1, 6 bases. There are 17 residues in the CDR3. Trimming removed 1 base at V and 3 bases at J, with 13 bases between. Germline CDR1 LGHDT, CDR2 YNNKEL (reference sequence). The CDR3 here is CASSQVMQGNYNSPLHF. The CDR3, as DNA: TGTGCCAGCAGCCAAGTCATGCAGGGGAACTATAATTCACCCCTCCACTTT.

A single count supports this clone. The chain couples TRBV14 to TRBJ1-1; D gene uncertain. The germline V and J ends were trimmed by 4 bases and 4 bases, with 13 bases remaining between them. The germline V gene has CDR1 SGHDN and CDR2 FVKESK. The CDR3 covers 14 residues. The CDR3 loop is CASSPLRSGTEAFF. As DNA, the CDR3 is TGTGCCAGCAGCCCCTTACGGTCGGGCACTGAAGCTTTCTTT. Variable domain in full (rest from reference TRBV14 and TRBJ1-1): EAGVTQFPSHSVIEKGQTVTLRCDPISGHDNLYWYRRVMGKEIKFLLHFVKESKQDESGMPNNRFLAERTGGTYSTLKVQPAELEDSGVYFCASSPLRSGTEAFFGQGTRLTVV.

The chain recombines TRBV5-4 with TRBJ1-2; possibly TRBD1 for D (5 bases). Germline V lookup: CDR1 SGHNT, CDR2 YYREEE (reference sequence). The CDR3 has 16 residues. Trimming shortened V by 0 bases and J by 5 bases, and 17 bases separated the two germline ends. The CDR3 spells CASSLVGAGGAYGYTF. The CDR3 region has the DNA TGTGCCAGCAGCTTGGTAGGCGCAGGTGGGGCTTATGGCTACACCTTC.

V gene TRBV3-1 (or the pseudogene TRBV3-2) combines with J gene TRBJ2-1; 9 bases are shared with TRBD2. Losses at the gene ends were 1 base for V and 8 bases for J; bases not matched to a gene: 6. This CDR3 is built from 15 residues. Looked up from germline, CDR1 is LGHDT and CDR2 is YNNKEL (reference sequence). CDR3 residues: CASSQVAGGPHEQFF. CDR3 nucleotides: TGTGCCAGCAGCCAAGTTGCGGGAGGGCCCCATGAGCAGTTCTTC.

The genes are TRBV5-1 and TRBJ2-1; 12 bases agree with TRBD2. The CDR3 is made up of 16 amino acids. Germline loops: CDR1 SGHRS, CDR2 YFSETQ. The ends lost 4 bases at V and 5 bases at J; junction bases unmatched: 7. Written as DNA, the CDR3 is TGCGCCAGCAGCGAGACTAGCGGGAGACGCGACAATGAGCAGTTCTTC. Protein product: CASSETSGRRDNEQFF.

This clone appeared once. The chain combines TRBV11-2 with TRBJ2-1; TRBD2 aligns across 9 bases. CDR3 length equals 15 residues. The V gene end was trimmed by 2 bases and the J gene end by 9 bases; junction bases not matched to a gene: 8. In germline, CDR1 is SGHAT, CDR2 FQNNGV. The CDR3 is CASSLSAGGLTEQFF. The CDR3 nucleotides read TGTGCCAGCAGCTTAAGCGCGGGAGGGTTGACTGAGCAGTTCTTC.

The rearrangement uses TRBV9 and TRBJ1-1; 7 positions agree with TRBD1. This CDR3 spans 15 amino acids. V dropped 3 bases and J dropped 5; count of bases not matched to a gene: 10. Germline lookup yields CDR1 SGDLS and CDR2 YYNGEE. The CDR3 DNA follows: TGTGCCAGCAGCGGAGGGACAGCAATGAGGACTGAAGCTTTCTTT. It is translated as CASSGGTAMRTEAFF. Based on the CDR3 plus reference TRBV9 and TRBJ1-1, the full variable domain is DSGVTQTPKHLITATGQRVTLRCSPRSGDLSVYWYQQSLDQGLQFLIQYYNGEERAKGNILERFSAQQFPDLHSELNLSSLELGDSALYFCASSGGTAMRTEAFFGQGTRLTVV.

The chain joins TRBV7-9 to TRBJ1-3; D is uncertain. V was pared by 5 bases and J by 3 bases, with 17 bases between. The CDR3 runs 16 residues. Looked up from germline, CDR1 is SEHNR and CDR2 is FQNEAQ (reference sequence). The CDR3 DNA reads as TGTGCCAGCAGCCCCCGCCTCGGAGGTATTGGAAACACCATATATTTT. Translating it yields CASSPRLGGIGNTIYF. The full variable domain, completed using reference TRBV7-9 and TRBJ1-3, is DTGVSQNPRHKITKRGQNVTFRCDPISEHNRLYWYRQTLGQGPEFLTYFQNEAQLEKSRLLSDRFSAERPKGSFSTLEIQRTEQGDSAMYLCASSPRLGGIGNTIYFGEGSWLTVV.

V usage is TRBV19 and J usage is TRBJ1-5, with no clear D. The CDR3 sequence is 15 residues long. V lost 9 bases and J lost 4, with 19 bases in between. Germline lookup yields CDR1 LNHDA and CDR2 SQIVND (reference sequence). The CDR3 sequence: CASGETALRNQPQHF. CDR3 DNA sequence: TGTGCCAGCGGAGAGACCGCTCTAAGGAATCAGCCCCAGCATTTT.

The chain employs TRBV6-5 and TRBJ1-2, with 9 bases aligning to TRBD1. There are 16 residues in the CDR3. Trimming removed 2 bases from V and 5 bases from J; junction bases left unmatched: 9. Germline V CDR1 and CDR2: MNHEY, SVGAGI. In DNA form, the CDR3 reads TGTGCCAGCAGTTACCTTGGGACAGGGCTAGGGTATGGCTACACCTTC. Residues: CASSYLGTGLGYGYTF.

The J gene is TRBJ2-2, the V gene TRBV7-2; 9 bases align to TRBD1. J gave up 3 bases and V 5 bases, and 1 base lay outside the gene matches. Germline CDR1 reads SGHTA; CDR2 reads FQGNSA. The CDR3 is 14 residues long. The CDR3 sequence is CASSRTGDTGELFF. CDR3 bases: TGTGCCAGCAGCCGGACAGGGGACACCGGGGAGCTGTTTTTT. Looking up the rest from reference TRBV7-2 and TRBJ2-2 gives the full variable domain: GAGVSQSPSNKVTEKGKDVELRCDPISGHTALYWYRQSLGQGLEFLIYFQGNSAPDKSGLPSDRFSAERTGGSVSTLTIQRTQQEDSAVYLCASSRTGDTGELFFGEGSRLTVL.

The chain has TRBV29-1 and TRBJ2-5; TRBD2 aligns across 10 bases. Germline CDR1 reads SQVTM; CDR2 reads ANQGSEA. Trimming took 2 bases from V and 5 from J; bases not matched to a gene: 8. The CDR3 length is 15 residues. The CDR3: CSVETGAGGGETQYF. CDR3 DNA: TGCAGCGTTGAAACGGGAGCGGGAGGGGGGGAGACCCAGTACTTC.

The chain recombines TRBV9 with TRBJ2-1; 7 nucleotides align to TRBD2. The CDR3 sequence is 15 residues long. Germline values: CDR1 SGDLS, CDR2 YYNGEE. The V segment lost 0 bases and the J segment 4 bases; nucleotides outside the gene matches: 4. The DNA for the CDR3 is TGTGCCAGCAGCGTAGAAGCGGGGTCGTACAATGAGCAGTTCTTC. Protein product: CASSVEAGSYNEQFF.

V and J are TRBV6-6 and TRBJ2-2; the D gene is possibly TRBD1 (6 bases). This CDR3 has 14 residues. Germline loops: CDR1 MNHNY, CDR2 SVGAGI (reference sequence). The V gene lost 6 bases and the J gene lost 1 base, with 9 bases spanning the gap. DNA of the CDR3: TGTGCCAGCAGCCCGACAGGGAACACCGGGGAGCTGTTTTTT. It encodes CASSPTGNTGELFF.

The rearrangement links TRBV6-5 to TRBJ1-2; the D is unclear. The CDR3 is 10 amino acids. Germline V gene data show CDR1 as MNHEY and CDR2 as SVGAGI. Trimming left V 4 bases short and J 7 bases short, with 4 bases between. This CDR3 reads CASSSIGYTF. CDR3 DNA sequence: TGTGCCAGCAGTTCTATTGGCTACACCTTC.

CDR3 in DNA: TGTGCCAGCAGCAAGCTCGGGGCCAACGTCCTGACTTTC. Translation: CASSKLGANVLTF. The chain joins TRBV27 to TRBJ2-6; D remains ambiguous. This CDR3 has 13 residues. V was trimmed by 6 bases and J by 4 bases, leaving 7 bases between them. Per germline, CDR1 MNHEY and CDR2 SMNVEV (reference sequence). Full variable domain (outside the CDR3, taken from reference TRBV27 and TRBJ2-6): EAQVTQNPRYLITVTGKKLTVTCSQNMNHEYMSWYRQDPGLGLRQIYYSMNVEVTDKGDVPEGYKVSRKEKRNFPLILESPSPNQTSLYFCASSKLGANVLTFGAGSRLTVL.

V gene TRBV5-4 combines with J gene TRBJ2-3, with 9 bases that match TRBD2. Germline CDR1 reads SGHNT; CDR2 reads YYREEE (reference sequence). The CDR3 has 18 amino acids. V lost 3 bases to trimming and J lost 0 bases; unmatched junction nucleotides: 11. In nucleotides, the CDR3 is TGTGCCAGCAGCTCTATGAAACTAGCGGGTACTAGCACAGATACGCAGTATTTT. Translation: CASSSMKLAGTSTDTQYF.